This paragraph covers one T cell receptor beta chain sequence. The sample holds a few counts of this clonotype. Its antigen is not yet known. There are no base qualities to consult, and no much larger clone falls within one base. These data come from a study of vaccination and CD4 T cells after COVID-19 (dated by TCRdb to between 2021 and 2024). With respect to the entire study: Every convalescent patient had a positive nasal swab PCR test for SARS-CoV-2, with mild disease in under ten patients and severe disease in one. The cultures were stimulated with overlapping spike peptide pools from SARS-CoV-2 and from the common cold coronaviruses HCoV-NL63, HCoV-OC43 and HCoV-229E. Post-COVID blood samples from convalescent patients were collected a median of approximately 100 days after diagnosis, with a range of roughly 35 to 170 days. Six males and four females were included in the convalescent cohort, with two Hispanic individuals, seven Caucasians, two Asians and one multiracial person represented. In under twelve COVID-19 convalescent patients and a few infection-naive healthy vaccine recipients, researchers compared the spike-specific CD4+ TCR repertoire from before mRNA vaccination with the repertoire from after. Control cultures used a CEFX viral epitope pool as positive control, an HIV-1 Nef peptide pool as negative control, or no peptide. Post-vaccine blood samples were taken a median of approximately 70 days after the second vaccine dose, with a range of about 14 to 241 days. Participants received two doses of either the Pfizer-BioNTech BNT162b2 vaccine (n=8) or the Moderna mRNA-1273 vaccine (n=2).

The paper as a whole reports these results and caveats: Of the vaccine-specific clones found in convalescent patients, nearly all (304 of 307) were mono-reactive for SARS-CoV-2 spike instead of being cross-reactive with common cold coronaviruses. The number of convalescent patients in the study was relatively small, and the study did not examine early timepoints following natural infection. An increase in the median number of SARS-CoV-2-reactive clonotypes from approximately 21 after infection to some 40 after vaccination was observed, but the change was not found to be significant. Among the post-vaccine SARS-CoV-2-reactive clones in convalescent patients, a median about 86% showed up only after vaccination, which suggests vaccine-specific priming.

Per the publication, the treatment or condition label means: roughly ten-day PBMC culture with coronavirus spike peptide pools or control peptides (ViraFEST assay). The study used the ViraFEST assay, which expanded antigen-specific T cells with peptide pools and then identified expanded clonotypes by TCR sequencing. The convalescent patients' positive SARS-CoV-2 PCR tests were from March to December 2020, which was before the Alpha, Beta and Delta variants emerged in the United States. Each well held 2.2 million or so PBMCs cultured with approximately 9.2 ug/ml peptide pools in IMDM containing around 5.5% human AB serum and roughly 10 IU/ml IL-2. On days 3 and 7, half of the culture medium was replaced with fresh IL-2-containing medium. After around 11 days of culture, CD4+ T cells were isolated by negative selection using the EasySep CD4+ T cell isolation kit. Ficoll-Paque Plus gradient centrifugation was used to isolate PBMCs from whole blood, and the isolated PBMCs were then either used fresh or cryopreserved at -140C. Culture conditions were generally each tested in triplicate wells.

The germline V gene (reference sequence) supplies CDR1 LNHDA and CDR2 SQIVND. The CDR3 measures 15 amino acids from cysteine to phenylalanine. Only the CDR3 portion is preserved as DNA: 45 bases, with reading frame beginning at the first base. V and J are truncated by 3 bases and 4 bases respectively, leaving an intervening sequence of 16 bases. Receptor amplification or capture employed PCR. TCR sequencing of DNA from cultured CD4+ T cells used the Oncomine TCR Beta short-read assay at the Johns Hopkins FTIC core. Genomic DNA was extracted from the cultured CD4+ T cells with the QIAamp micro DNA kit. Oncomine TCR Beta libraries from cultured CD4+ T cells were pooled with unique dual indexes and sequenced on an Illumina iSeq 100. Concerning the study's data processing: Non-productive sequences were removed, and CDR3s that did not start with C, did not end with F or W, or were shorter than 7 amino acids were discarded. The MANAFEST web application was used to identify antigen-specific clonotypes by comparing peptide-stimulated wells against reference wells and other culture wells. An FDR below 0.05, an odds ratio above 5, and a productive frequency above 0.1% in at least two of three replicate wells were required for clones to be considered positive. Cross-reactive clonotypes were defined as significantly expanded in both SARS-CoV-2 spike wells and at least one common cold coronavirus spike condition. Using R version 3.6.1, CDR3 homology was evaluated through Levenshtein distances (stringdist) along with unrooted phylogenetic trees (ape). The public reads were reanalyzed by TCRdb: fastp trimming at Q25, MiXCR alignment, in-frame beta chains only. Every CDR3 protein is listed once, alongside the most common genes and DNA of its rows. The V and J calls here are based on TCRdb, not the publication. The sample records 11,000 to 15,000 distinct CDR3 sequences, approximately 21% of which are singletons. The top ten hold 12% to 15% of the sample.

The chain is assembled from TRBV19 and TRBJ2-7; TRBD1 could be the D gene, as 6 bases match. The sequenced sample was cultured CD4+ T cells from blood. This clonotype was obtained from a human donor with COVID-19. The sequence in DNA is TGTGCCAGTAGTATGTCCGCCAGGGGAAGATACGAGCAGTACTTC. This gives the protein CASSMSARGRYEQYF.